The present T cell receptor (beta chain) was sequenced within a study of blood T cell repertoires in COVID-19. Overall study: Sample material is recorded as cDNA or gDNA derived from T cells, B-cell-depleted T cells, or PBMCs.

Germline CDR1 SGHRS, CDR2 YFSETQ. V lost 3 bases to trimming and J lost 3 bases; unmatched junction nucleotides: 2. The CDR3 sequence is 13 residues long. This clone is a singleton in its sample. Methods used by the authors: Counts of nucleated cells, estimated from reference gene primer amplification, were obtained. The method was immunoSEQ multiplex PCR; TCRdb's version includes in-frame clones alone and lacks a portion of them. The DNA gave D and trimming, while V, J and clone size come from that table. Counted here are approximately 150,000 clones, roughly 93% occurring once; the ten biggest clones make up roughly 5%.

The rearrangement uses TRBV5-1 and TRBJ1-2; 7 bases fit TRBD1. Sequences were obtained from peripheral blood. The receptor comes from a man aged 18-30 years with COVID-19, enrolled during active disease. This CDR3 reads CASSWDRDYGYTF. CDR3 sequence (DNA): TGCGCCAGCAGCTGGGACAGAGACTATGGCTACACCTTC.